Listed below are T cell receptor beta chains from one sample, sequenced in a study of technical replicates of blood from a handful of donors. TCRdb's copy holds only in-frame clones and misses some; the assay was immunoSEQ multiplex PCR. The table has tens of thousands of clones, 80% to 95% seen once; the top ten hold about 0.43%. The sample taken for sequencing was T cells isolated from PBMCs. The receptors come from a human donor in good health. Each CDR3 is given with its conserved first and last residue. D genes are given only for firm matches. Size values are once, few and many counts, or a class for expanded clones, and some rows have none.

D gene: -
CDR3 length: 15
J gene: TRBJ1-5
clone size: few
V gene: TRBV27
CDR3 protein: CASSSVGLDRQPQHF
CDR3 DNA: TGTGCCAGCAGTTCTGTGGGCCTGGACAGACAGCCCCAGCATTTT

D gene: -
CDR3 length: 13
J gene: TRBJ2-1
clone size: -
V gene: TRBV6-5
CDR3 protein: CASSQRGYNEQFF
CDR3 DNA: TGTGCCAGCAGCCAAAGGGGTTACAATGAGCAGTTCTTC

D gene: TRBD2
CDR3 length: 17
J gene: TRBJ2-1
clone size: -
V gene: TRBV7-9
CDR3 protein: CASSGGFFAGAMGEQFF
CDR3 DNA: TGTGCCAGCAGCGGAGGATTTTTTGCGGGAGCCATGGGTGAGCAGTTCTTC

D gene: -
CDR3 length: 14
J gene: TRBJ1-1
clone size: -
V gene: TRBV6-1
CDR3 protein: CASSEHDSRTEAFF
CDR3 DNA: TGTGCCAGCAGTGAACATGACAGCCGGACTGAAGCTTTCTTT

D gene: -
CDR3 length: 14
J gene: TRBJ1-1
clone size: -
V gene: TRBV18
CDR3 protein: CASSPRSGHTEAFF
CDR3 DNA: TGTGCCAGCTCACCGAGAAGCGGGCACACTGAAGCTTTCTTT

D gene: TRBD1
CDR3 length: 15
J gene: TRBJ2-7
clone size: -
V gene: TRBV13
CDR3 protein: CASSLVGTGTHEQYF
CDR3 DNA: TGTGCCAGCAGCTTAGTCGGGACAGGGACCCACGAGCAGTACTTC

D gene: -
CDR3 length: 15
J gene: TRBJ2-7
clone size: -
V gene: TRBV11-2
CDR3 protein: CASSLVGDSPYEQYF
CDR3 DNA: TGTGCCAGCAGCTTAGTAGGAGACAGTCCCTACGAGCAGTACTTC

D gene: TRBD1
CDR3 length: 16
J gene: TRBJ2-2
clone size: -
V gene: TRBV9
CDR3 protein: CASSSWTGLNTGELFF
CDR3 DNA: TGTGCCAGCAGCTCCTGGACAGGGCTAAACACCGGGGAGCTGTTTTTT

D gene: TRBD1
CDR3 length: 14
J gene: TRBJ1-4
clone size: few
V gene: TRBV5-4
CDR3 protein: CASSRDSNNEKLFF
CDR3 DNA: TGTGCCAGCAGCCGGGACAGCAATAATGAAAAACTGTTTTTT

D gene: TRBD1
CDR3 length: 15
J gene: TRBJ1-1
clone size: -
V gene: TRBV19
CDR3 protein: CASTSGGGGWTEAFF
CDR3 DNA: TGTGCCAGCACCTCAGGGGGCGGTGGGTGGACTGAAGCTTTCTTT

D gene: TRBD2
CDR3 length: 14
J gene: TRBJ2-7
clone size: -
V gene: TRBV10-1
CDR3 protein: CASSQTSGWGEQYF
CDR3 DNA: TGCGCCAGCAGCCAGACTAGCGGGTGGGGCGAGCAGTACTTC

D gene: TRBD1
CDR3 length: 13
J gene: TRBJ2-1
clone size: -
V gene: TRBV2
CDR3 protein: CAHAGTGINEQFF
CDR3 DNA: TGTGCCCACGCCGGGACAGGCATTAATGAGCAGTTCTTC

D gene: -
CDR3 length: 11
J gene: TRBJ2-5
clone size: -
V gene: TRBV10-3
CDR3 protein: CAIGYQETQYF
CDR3 DNA: TGTGCCATCGGCTACCAAGAGACCCAGTACTTC

D gene: -
CDR3 length: 13
J gene: TRBJ1-2
clone size: -
V gene: TRBV27
CDR3 protein: CASSSEGWGGYTF
CDR3 DNA: TGTGCCAGCAGTTCGGAGGGATGGGGAGGCTACACCTTC

D gene: TRBD2
CDR3 length: 11
J gene: TRBJ2-2
clone size: once
V gene: TRBV2
CDR3 protein: CASRGLPELFF
CDR3 DNA: TGTGCCAGCAGGGGACTACCTGAGCTGTTTTTT

D gene: -
CDR3 length: 14
J gene: TRBJ2-7
clone size: -
V gene: TRBV9
CDR3 protein: CASSVASRTYEQYF
CDR3 DNA: TGTGCCAGCAGCGTAGCTAGCCGTACCTACGAGCAGTACTTC

D gene: -
CDR3 length: 14
J gene: TRBJ1-5
clone size: few
V gene: TRBV7-9
CDR3 protein: CASSLGSGHQPQHF
CDR3 DNA: TGTGCCAGCAGCTTAGGGTCAGGGCATCAGCCCCAGCATTTT

D gene: -
CDR3 length: 12
J gene: TRBJ1-1
clone size: -
V gene: TRBV6-1
CDR3 protein: CASTQGLTEAFF
CDR3 DNA: TGTGCCAGCACCCAGGGGCTCACTGAAGCTTTCTTT

D gene: -
CDR3 length: 17
J gene: TRBJ2-7
clone size: -
V gene: TRBV7-9
CDR3 protein: CASSFKKRQGLSYEQYF
CDR3 DNA: TGTGCCAGCAGCTTCAAAAAACGGCAGGGATTATCCTACGAGCAGTACTTC

D gene: TRBD1
CDR3 length: 14
J gene: TRBJ1-2
clone size: -
V gene: TRBV28
CDR3 protein: CASSLGQGAYGYTF
CDR3 DNA: TGTGCCAGCAGTTTAGGACAGGGGGCTTATGGCTACACCTTC

D gene: TRBD2
CDR3 length: 18
J gene: TRBJ2-3
clone size: -
V gene: TRBV7-9
CDR3 protein: CASSPPPGLAGGTDTQYF
CDR3 DNA: TGTGCCAGCAGCCCGCCCCCCGGACTAGCGGGAGGCACAGATACGCAGTATTTT

D gene: -
CDR3 length: 11
J gene: TRBJ2-7
clone size: -
V gene: TRBV29-1
CDR3 protein: CSVERGREQYF
CDR3 DNA: TGCAGCGTTGAACGGGGTCGGGAGCAGTACTTC

D gene: TRBD2
CDR3 length: 14
J gene: TRBJ2-1
clone size: -
V gene: TRBV28
CDR3 protein: CASRKPGLAGECFF
CDR3 DNA: TGTGCCAGCAGAAAGCCAGGACTAGCGGGAGAATGTTTCTTC

D gene: TRBD1
CDR3 length: 14
J gene: TRBJ1-5
clone size: -
V gene: TRBV28
CDR3 protein: CASSHGQDNQPQHF
CDR3 DNA: TGTGCCAGCAGTCATGGACAGGACAATCAGCCCCAGCATTTT

D gene: TRBD2
CDR3 length: 16
J gene: TRBJ2-1
clone size: -
V gene: TRBV29-1
CDR3 protein: CSVRLAGGPSYNEQFF
CDR3 DNA: TGCAGCGTTCGACTAGCGGGAGGGCCCTCCTACAATGAGCAGTTCTTC

D gene: TRBD2
CDR3 length: 15
J gene: TRBJ2-7
clone size: -
V gene: TRBV6-5
CDR3 protein: CASSYGATSAYEQYF
CDR3 DNA: TGTGCCAGCAGTTACGGTGCGACTAGCGCCTACGAGCAGTACTTC

D gene: TRBD1
CDR3 length: 15
J gene: TRBJ2-7
clone size: once
V gene: TRBV5-6
CDR3 protein: CASSLVGQGLSEQYF
CDR3 DNA: TGTGCCAGCAGCTTGGTCGGACAGGGATTGAGCGAGCAGTACTTC

D gene: -
CDR3 length: 16
J gene: TRBJ2-3
clone size: -
V gene: TRBV6-5
CDR3 protein: CASSYGVRKGADTQYF
CDR3 DNA: TGTGCCAGCAGTTATGGAGTCAGAAAGGGAGCAGATACGCAGTATTTT

D gene: -
CDR3 length: 15
J gene: TRBJ2-7
clone size: -
V gene: TRBV15
CDR3 protein: CATSRDKNNAYEQYF
CDR3 DNA: TGTGCCACCAGCAGAGATAAGAACAACGCCTACGAGCAGTACTTC

D gene: -
CDR3 length: 14
J gene: TRBJ2-1
clone size: few
V gene: TRBV4-2
CDR3 protein: CASGRREQYNEQFF
CDR3 DNA: TGTGCCAGCGGACGGCGGGAACAATACAATGAGCAGTTCTTC

D gene: -
CDR3 length: 9
J gene: TRBJ1-2
clone size: -
V gene: TRBV30
CDR3 protein: CAWGDGYTF
CDR3 DNA: TGTGCCTGGGGAGATGGCTACACCTTC

D gene: -
CDR3 length: 13
J gene: TRBJ1-1
clone size: few
V gene: TRBV10-3
CDR3 protein: CAISERHNTEAFF
CDR3 DNA: TGTGCCATCAGTGAACGACACAACACTGAAGCTTTCTTT

D gene: TRBD2
CDR3 length: 17
J gene: TRBJ2-1
clone size: once
V gene: TRBV4-3
CDR3 protein: CASSQEASGGLYNEQFF
CDR3 DNA: TGCGCCAGCAGCCAAGAGGCTAGCGGGGGTCTATACAATGAGCAGTTCTTC

D gene: -
CDR3 length: 16
J gene: TRBJ2-3
clone size: -
V gene: TRBV9
CDR3 protein: CASSPRDTGGTDTQYF
CDR3 DNA: TGTGCCAGCAGCCCTCGGGACACCGGCGGCACAGATACGCAGTATTTT

D gene: -
CDR3 length: 13
J gene: TRBJ1-2
clone size: once
V gene: TRBV6-1
CDR3 protein: CASSEWSGEGYTF
CDR3 DNA: TGTGCCAGCAGTGAATGGTCCGGGGAAGGCTACACCTTC

D gene: TRBD1
CDR3 length: 14
J gene: TRBJ1-1
clone size: -
V gene: TRBV9
CDR3 protein: CASSVDRGNTEAFF
CDR3 DNA: TGTGCCAGCAGCGTAGACAGGGGGAACACTGAAGCTTTCTTT

D gene: TRBD2
CDR3 length: 18
J gene: TRBJ2-5
clone size: -
V gene: TRBV5-4
CDR3 protein: CASSLVGLAGVDQETQYF
CDR3 DNA: TGTGCCAGCAGCTTGGTGGGACTAGCGGGAGTGGACCAAGAGACCCAGTACTTC

D gene: -
CDR3 length: 11
J gene: TRBJ2-7
clone size: -
V gene: TRBV7-9
CDR3 protein: CASSLRYEQYF
CDR3 DNA: TGTGCCAGCAGCCTACGCTACGAGCAGTACTTC

D gene: -
CDR3 length: 10
J gene: TRBJ1-2
clone size: -
V gene: TRBV2
CDR3 protein: CATEVYGYTF
CDR3 DNA: TGTGCCACCGAGGTGTATGGCTACACCTTC

D gene: -
CDR3 length: 15
J gene: TRBJ2-3
clone size: -
V gene: TRBV5-6
CDR3 protein: CASSLLGFRTDTQYF
CDR3 DNA: TGTGCCAGCAGCTTGCTGGGCTTCCGCACAGATACGCAGTATTTT

D gene: -
CDR3 length: 14
J gene: TRBJ2-1
clone size: -
V gene: TRBV5-1
CDR3 protein: CASSPSRDSKEQFF
CDR3 DNA: TGCGCCAGCAGCCCCTCCCGGGACTCCAAAGAGCAGTTCTTC

D gene: TRBD2
CDR3 length: 14
J gene: TRBJ2-3
clone size: -
V gene: TRBV5-1
CDR3 protein: CASSLAGGIDTQYF
CDR3 DNA: TGCGCCAGCAGCTTAGCGGGAGGGATAGATACGCAGTATTTT

D gene: -
CDR3 length: 15
J gene: TRBJ2-3
clone size: -
V gene: TRBV2
CDR3 protein: CASTAPGDGTDTQYF
CDR3 DNA: TGTGCCAGCACCGCCCCGGGAGACGGTACAGATACGCAGTATTTT

D gene: -
CDR3 length: 15
J gene: TRBJ2-7
clone size: -
V gene: TRBV11-1
CDR3 protein: CASRPADGLEYEQYF
CDR3 DNA: TGTGCCAGCAGACCGGCAGACGGGTTGGAGTACGAGCAGTACTTC

D gene: TRBD1
CDR3 length: 15
J gene: TRBJ1-1
clone size: -
V gene: TRBV5-5
CDR3 protein: CASSVRTGGNTEAFF
CDR3 DNA: TGTGCCAGCAGCGTTCGGACAGGGGGGAACACTGAAGCTTTCTTT

D gene: TRBD1
CDR3 length: 14
J gene: TRBJ2-5
clone size: -
V gene: TRBV5-4
CDR3 protein: CASSLNRGQETQYF
CDR3 DNA: TGTGCCAGCAGCCTTAACAGGGGACAAGAGACCCAGTACTTC

D gene: -
CDR3 length: 13
J gene: TRBJ2-7
clone size: -
V gene: TRBV7-8
CDR3 protein: CASSRSGPYEQYF
CDR3 DNA: TGTGCCAGCAGCCGAAGCGGGCCTTACGAGCAGTACTTC

D gene: -
CDR3 length: 15
J gene: TRBJ1-5
clone size: once
V gene: TRBV11-2
CDR3 protein: CASSLVGAQASPQHF
CDR3 DNA: TGTGCCAGCAGCTTGGTTGGCGCACAGGCCTCGCCCCAGCATTTT

D gene: -
CDR3 length: 13
J gene: TRBJ1-1
clone size: -
V gene: TRBV2
CDR3 protein: CASEAEQNTEAFF
CDR3 DNA: TGTGCCAGTGAGGCGGAGCAGAACACTGAAGCTTTCTTT

D gene: -
CDR3 length: 12
J gene: TRBJ2-1
clone size: -
V gene: TRBV10-3
CDR3 protein: CAISVNGDEQFF
CDR3 DNA: TGTGCCATCAGTGTTAACGGGGATGAGCAGTTCTTC

D gene: -
CDR3 length: 19
J gene: TRBJ2-1
clone size: -
V gene: TRBV6-1
CDR3 protein: CASSVRPQRSLEVYNEQFF
CDR3 DNA: TGTGCCAGCAGTGTGCGCCCCCAGCGCAGTCTCGAGGTCTACAATGAGCAGTTCTTC

D gene: TRBD2
CDR3 length: 16
J gene: TRBJ2-2
clone size: -
V gene: TRBV2
CDR3 protein: CASSPRTSGSTGELFF
CDR3 DNA: TGTGCCAGCAGTCCCCGGACTAGCGGGAGTACCGGGGAGCTGTTTTTT

D gene: -
CDR3 length: 14
J gene: TRBJ1-5
clone size: -
V gene: TRBV6-5
CDR3 protein: CASSYSSSNQPQHF
CDR3 DNA: TGTGCCAGCAGTTACTCGAGTAGCAATCAGCCCCAGCATTTT

D gene: TRBD2
CDR3 length: 16
J gene: TRBJ2-1
clone size: -
V gene: TRBV19
CDR3 protein: CASSSGTSGIYNEQFF
CDR3 DNA: TGTGCCAGTAGCAGCGGGACTAGCGGAATCTACAATGAGCAGTTCTTC